This T cell receptor beta chain was obtained from a study of cytomegalovirus exposure and HLA in healthy donors. Study results and limitations: Apparent HLA restriction characterized most CMV-associated TCR beta chains in a later analysis. Analyses of presence and absence presupposed an approximately uniform sequencing depth across donors. Reportedly, fewer N-insertions than the approximately 690-donor mean appeared in an Asian-associated ancestry cluster in a later analysis.

As to this clone: Its target is unknown.

PCR employed 60 Vbeta and 13 Jbeta primers. Assay used: immunoSEQ multiplex PCR; TCRdb lists only in-frame clones, some missing. Of about 200,000 clones in the sample, around 79% were seen once. Losses at the gene ends were 9 bases for V and 0 bases for J; bases not matched to a gene: 7. CDR1 is LNHNV, CDR2 YYDKDF, per germline (reference sequence). The CDR3 covers 16 residues. This chain uses TRBV15 with TRBJ2-3; the match to TRBD2 covers 12 bases. The specimen was PBMCs. The clonotype comes from a girl aged 2 to 10 in good health and CMV-seronegative. The CDR3 region has the DNA TGTGCCACGGGGACTAGCGGGCTAGATAGCACAGATACGCAGTATTTT. Protein product: CATGTSGLDSTDTQYF.